This T cell receptor (beta chain) was profiled in a study of a mutant IDH1 vaccine in newly diagnosed glioma listed by TCRdb under 2021. Describing the broader study: Patients received eight vaccinations in weeks 1, 3, 5, 7, 11, 15, 19 and 23, corresponding to visits V03 through V10. Vaccination was initiated 4-6 weeks after radiotherapy alone, or concurrently with temozolomide cycles in the chemotherapy-containing groups. The roughly 32 treated patients were approximately 62% male and about 40% female, with a mean age of roughly 40 years. Prior to enrollment, patients had been given standard therapy consisting of radiotherapy alone, temozolomide alone, or radiochemotherapy with temozolomide, with the combination given to most patients. Peripheral blood was drawn at six visits: V03 (baseline), V05, V07, V10, V12 and V13. For exploratory analyses, longitudinal TCRB deep sequencing was carried out in around 24 treated patients wherever samples were available. Results and caveats for the whole study, not just this receptor: Pseudoprogression seemed to be unrelated to changes in the top peripheral T cell clonotypes found by TCRB sequencing. It was noted by the authors that analyses of patient blood samples could not be reproduced owing to sample limitations. Selection of PBMC samples for TCRB deep sequencing was based on availability. Immune responses induced by the vaccine were seen in approximately 93% of patients across multiple MHC alleles.

V and J are trimmed by 0 bases and 4 bases, and the gene matches miss 7 bases of the junction. For CDR1 and CDR2, the germline V gene lists SGHTA and FQGNSA. Its CDR3 holds 16 amino acids, cysteine through phenylalanine. Just CDR3 DNA is preserved here, 48 bases in frame from base 1. In the case of this clone: No antigen is known for it. No much larger clonotype is one base removed from it; base qualities were not supplied.

The label giving this sample's time point can be read as: week 23, last vaccination. Each vaccine dose, consisting of 300 ug of a 20-mer mutant IDH1 peptide in Montanide, was administered subcutaneously with topical imiquimod. Newly diagnosed WHO grade 3 or 4 IDH1-mutant astrocytomas showing loss of nuclear ATRX were present in the donors. The samples were drawn from NOA16, a multicentre, single-arm, open-label phase I trial in Germany that tested a mutant IDH1 peptide vaccine in humans for the first time. The DNeasy Blood and Tissue Kit was used to extract genomic DNA from EDTA blood for TCRB sequencing. The method behind the library was the immunoSEQ multiplex PCR assay. Following the manufacturer's protocol, the hsTCRB Kit was used to amplify rearranged TCR beta chain sequences. TCRB libraries were sequenced on an Illumina MiSeq. The study's processing was this. The proprietary platform of the kit vendor was used for demultiplexing, trimming and gene mapping. Sourced from immuneACCESS, this table was stored by TCRdb with only in-frame sequences that have V and J called. A share of the clones is absent; for the studies checked, an unresolved V gene accounts for under half, and the remainder has no known explanation. V, J and clone size are taken as reported in that table, and D and trimming were inferred from the DNA itself. The sample has 25,000 to 35,000 clones on record, approximately 80% of them singletons. 8% to 9% of the sample is in the top ten clones.

This TCR derives from a woman between 18 and 29 years old with glioma. The source was PBMCs, collected from a glioma patient whose treatment included an IDH1 peptide vaccine. The chain links TRBV7-2 with TRBJ2-3; the junction holds 7 bases that match TRBD2. The DNA sequence is given as TGTGCCAGCAGCTTAGCATCTCTAGCGGCGGCAGATACGCAGTATTTT. It specifies CASSLASLAAADTQYF.